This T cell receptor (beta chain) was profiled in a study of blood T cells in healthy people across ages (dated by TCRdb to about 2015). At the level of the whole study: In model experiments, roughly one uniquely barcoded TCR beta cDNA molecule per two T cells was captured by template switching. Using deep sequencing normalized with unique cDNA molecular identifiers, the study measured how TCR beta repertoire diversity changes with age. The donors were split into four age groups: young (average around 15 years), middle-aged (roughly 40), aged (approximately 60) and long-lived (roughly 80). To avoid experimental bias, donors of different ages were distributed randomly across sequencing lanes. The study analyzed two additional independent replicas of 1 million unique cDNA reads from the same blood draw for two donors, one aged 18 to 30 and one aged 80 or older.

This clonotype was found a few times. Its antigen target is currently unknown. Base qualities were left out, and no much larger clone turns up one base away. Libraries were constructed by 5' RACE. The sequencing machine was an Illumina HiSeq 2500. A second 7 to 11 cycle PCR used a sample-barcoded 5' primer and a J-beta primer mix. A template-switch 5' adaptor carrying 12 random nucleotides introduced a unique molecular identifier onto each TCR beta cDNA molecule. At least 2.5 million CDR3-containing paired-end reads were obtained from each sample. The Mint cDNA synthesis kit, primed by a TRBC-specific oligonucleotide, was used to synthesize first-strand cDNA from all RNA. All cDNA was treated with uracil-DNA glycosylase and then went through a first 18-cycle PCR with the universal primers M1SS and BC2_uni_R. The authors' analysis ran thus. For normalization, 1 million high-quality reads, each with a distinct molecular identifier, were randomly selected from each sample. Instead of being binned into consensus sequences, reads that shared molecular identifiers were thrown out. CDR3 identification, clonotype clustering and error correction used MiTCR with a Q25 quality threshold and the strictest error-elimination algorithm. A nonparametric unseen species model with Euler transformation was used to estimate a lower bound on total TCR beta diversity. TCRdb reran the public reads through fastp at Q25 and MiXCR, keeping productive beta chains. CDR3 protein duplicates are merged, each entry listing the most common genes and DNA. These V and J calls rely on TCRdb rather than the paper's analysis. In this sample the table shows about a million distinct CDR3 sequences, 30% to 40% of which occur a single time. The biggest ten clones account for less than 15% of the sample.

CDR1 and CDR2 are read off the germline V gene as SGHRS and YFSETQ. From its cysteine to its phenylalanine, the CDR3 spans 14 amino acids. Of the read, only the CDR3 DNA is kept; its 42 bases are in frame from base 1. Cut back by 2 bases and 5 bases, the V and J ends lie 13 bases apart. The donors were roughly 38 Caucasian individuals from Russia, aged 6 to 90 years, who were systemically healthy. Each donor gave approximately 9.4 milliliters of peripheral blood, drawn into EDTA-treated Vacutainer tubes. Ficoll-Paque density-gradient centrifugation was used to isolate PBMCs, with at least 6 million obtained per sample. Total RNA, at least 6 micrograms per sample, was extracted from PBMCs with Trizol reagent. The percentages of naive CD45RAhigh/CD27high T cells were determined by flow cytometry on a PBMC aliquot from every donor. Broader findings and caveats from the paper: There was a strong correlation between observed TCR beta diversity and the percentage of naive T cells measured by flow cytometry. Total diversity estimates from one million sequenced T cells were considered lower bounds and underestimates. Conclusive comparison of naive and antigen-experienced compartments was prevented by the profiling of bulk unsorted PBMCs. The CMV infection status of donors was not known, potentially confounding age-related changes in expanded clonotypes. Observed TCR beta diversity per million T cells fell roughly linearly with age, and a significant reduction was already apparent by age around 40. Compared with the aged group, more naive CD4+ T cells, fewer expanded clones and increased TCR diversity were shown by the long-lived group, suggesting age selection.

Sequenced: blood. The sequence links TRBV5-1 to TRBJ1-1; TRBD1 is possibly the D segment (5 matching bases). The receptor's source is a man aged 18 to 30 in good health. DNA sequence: TGCGCCAGCAGCTTCTCCGGGACTGGTACTGAAGCTTTCTTT. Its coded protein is CASSFSGTGTEAFF.